One T cell receptor (beta chain) is described in this entry. The assay was immunoSEQ multiplex PCR, and TCRdb's table has in-frame clones only and misses some. The sample has some 490,000 clones, 80% to 90% seen once. Germline values: CDR1 MGHDK, CDR2 SYGVNS. The CDR3 is made up of 14 amino acids. Trimming left V 2 bases short and J 2 bases short, with 10 bases between. The data originate from a study of blood T cell repertoires in COVID-19. Study in general: Researchers got acute and convalescent COVID-19 samples from the United States, Italy and Spain.

The chain combines TRBV25-1 with TRBJ2-7; D possibly corresponds to TRBD1 (5 bases). Sequencing was performed on peripheral blood. This receptor was identified in a human donor in a cohort sampled during active COVID-19. The CDR3 loop is CASSETATAYEQYF. The CDR3 DNA follows: TGTGCCAGCAGTGAAACCGCGACAGCCTACGAGCAGTACTTC.